These T cell receptor beta chains were read from a single sample in a study of vaccination and CD4 T cells after COVID-19. Their recognized antigens are unknown. From the PCR reads, TCRdb called clonotypes with MiXCR, one entry per CDR3 protein. The sample lists some 19,000 distinct CDR3 sequences; roughly 49% were seen once. Specimen: CD4+ T cells from blood, cultured in vitro. The receptors shown here come from a human donor who had recovered from COVID-19. Each CDR3 is given with its conserved first and last residue. Fields, in order: V gene, clone size, D gene, J gene, CDR3 protein, CDR3 DNA. A D gene is named only where the DNA matches it firmly. The size entry is marked missing in some rows and otherwise reads once, few, many or a size class.

v_gene: TRBV7-2; abundance: few; d_gene: NA; j_gene: TRBJ1-2; CDR3aa: CASSLAAHGQYGYTF; CDR3nt: TGTGCCAGCAGCTTAGCAGCCCACGGGCAATATGGCTACACCTTC
v_gene: TRBV6-1; abundance: NA; d_gene: NA; j_gene: TRBJ1-1; CDR3aa: CASSQTGLNTEAFF; CDR3nt: TGTGCCAGCAGTCAAACAGGGTTGAACACTGAAGCTTTCTTT
v_gene: TRBV7-2; abundance: NA; d_gene: NA; j_gene: TRBJ2-3; CDR3aa: CASSLGGGGSRADTQYF; CDR3nt: TGTGCCAGCAGCTTGGGGGGTGGCGGCTCCAGGGCAGATACGCAGTATTTT
v_gene: TRBV27; abundance: NA; d_gene: TRBD2; j_gene: TRBJ2-1; CDR3aa: CASSVLASNEQFF; CDR3nt: TGTGCCAGCAGTGTACTAGCGAGCAATGAGCAGTTCTTC
v_gene: TRBV5-4; abundance: NA; d_gene: TRBD1; j_gene: TRBJ1-2; CDR3aa: CASSLIGTGNYGYTF; CDR3nt: TGTGCCAGCAGCTTGATAGGGACAGGAAACTATGGCTACACCTTC
v_gene: TRBV5-6; abundance: NA; d_gene: NA; j_gene: TRBJ2-1; CDR3aa: CASSLAGEQFF; CDR3nt: TGTGCCAGCAGCTTGGCGGGTGAGCAGTTCTTC
v_gene: TRBV28; abundance: NA; d_gene: TRBD1; j_gene: TRBJ2-3; CDR3aa: CASSLVGQGGPGTQYF; CDR3nt: TGTGCCAGCAGTTTAGTGGGACAGGGGGGACCCGGCACGCAGTATTTT
v_gene: TRBV20-1; abundance: NA; d_gene: NA; j_gene: TRBJ1-4; CDR3aa: CSAGLLNEKLFF; CDR3nt: TGCAGTGCAGGGCTGCTTAATGAAAAACTGTTTTTT
v_gene: TRBV20-1; abundance: NA; d_gene: TRBD1; j_gene: TRBJ1-1; CDR3aa: CSATRQGGMNTEAFF; CDR3nt: TGCAGTGCTACCCGACAGGGGGGTATGAACACTGAAGCTTTCTTT
v_gene: TRBV20-1; abundance: once; d_gene: TRBD1; j_gene: TRBJ1-3; CDR3aa: CSARDRISGNTIYF; CDR3nt: TGCAGTGCTAGGGACAGGATCTCTGGAAACACCATATATTTT
v_gene: TRBV7-8; abundance: NA; d_gene: NA; j_gene: TRBJ2-7; CDR3aa: CASSSRDSSYEQYF; CDR3nt: TGTGCCAGCAGCTCCCGGGACTCATCCTACGAGCAGTACTTC
v_gene: TRBV20-1; abundance: NA; d_gene: NA; j_gene: TRBJ1-2; CDR3aa: CSAREGNYGYTF; CDR3nt: TGCAGTGCTAGAGAAGGGAACTATGGCTACACCTTC
v_gene: TRBV6-1; abundance: few; d_gene: TRBD1; j_gene: TRBJ2-1; CDR3aa: CASRRQGANNEQFF; CDR3nt: TGTGCCAGCAGGAGACAGGGGGCGAACAATGAGCAGTTCTTC
v_gene: TRBV5-8; abundance: few; d_gene: NA; j_gene: TRBJ1-2; CDR3aa: CASSLRPAGGYGYTF; CDR3nt: TGTGCCAGCAGCTTACGTCCTGCAGGAGGCTATGGCTACACCTTC
v_gene: TRBV6-5; abundance: NA; d_gene: TRBD1; j_gene: TRBJ1-1; CDR3aa: CASSYRQGAGPGVNTEAFF; CDR3nt: TGTGCCAGCAGTTATCGACAGGGGGCAGGCCCAGGAGTGAACACTGAAGCTTTCTTT
v_gene: TRBV7-2; abundance: NA; d_gene: NA; j_gene: TRBJ1-2; CDR3aa: CASSGANYGYTF; CDR3nt: TGTGCCAGCTCTGGGGCTAACTATGGCTACACCTTC
v_gene: TRBV29-1; abundance: NA; d_gene: NA; j_gene: TRBJ1-2; CDR3aa: CSVEGVTNYGYTF; CDR3nt: TGCAGCGTTGAAGGCGTTACTAACTATGGCTACACCTTC
v_gene: TRBV11-3; abundance: NA; d_gene: TRBD2; j_gene: TRBJ2-5; CDR3aa: CASSLGLAGDQETQYF; CDR3nt: TGTGCCAGCAGCTTGGGACTAGCGGGAGACCAAGAGACCCAGTACTTC
v_gene: TRBV6-5; abundance: NA; d_gene: NA; j_gene: TRBJ1-1; CDR3aa: CASSYSIGVQNTEAFF; CDR3nt: TGTGCCAGCAGTTACTCGATTGGGGTACAGAACACTGAAGCTTTCTTT
v_gene: TRBV7-2; abundance: NA; d_gene: TRBD2; j_gene: TRBJ2-3; CDR3aa: CASSLATSGGIVTDTQYF; CDR3nt: TGTGCCAGCAGCTTAGCTACTAGCGGGGGGATCGTCACAGATACGCAGTATTTT
v_gene: TRBV5-6; abundance: NA; d_gene: NA; j_gene: TRBJ1-2; CDR3aa: CASSLEAGEYGYTF; CDR3nt: TGTGCCAGCAGCTTGGAGGCAGGTGAATATGGCTACACCTTC
v_gene: TRBV20-1; abundance: few; d_gene: TRBD2; j_gene: TRBJ2-1; CDR3aa: CSARDPRLAGGLNEQFF; CDR3nt: TGCAGTGCTAGAGATCCCCGACTAGCGGGGGGGCTCAATGAGCAGTTCTTC
v_gene: TRBV18; abundance: NA; d_gene: TRBD1; j_gene: TRBJ1-2; CDR3aa: CASSPGQAGGYTF; CDR3nt: TGTGCCAGCTCACCCGGACAGGCAGGAGGCTACACCTTC
v_gene: TRBV12-3/TRBV12-4; abundance: NA; d_gene: NA; j_gene: TRBJ2-7; CDR3aa: CASSRGQNYEQYF; CDR3nt: TGTGCCAGCTCACGGGGACAAAACTACGAGCAGTACTTC
v_gene: TRBV12-3/TRBV12-4; abundance: NA; d_gene: TRBD1; j_gene: TRBJ1-3; CDR3aa: CASRPTGVVNTIYF; CDR3nt: TGTGCCAGCAGACCTACAGGGGTCGTCAACACCATATATTTT
v_gene: TRBV27; abundance: NA; d_gene: TRBD1; j_gene: TRBJ2-4; CDR3aa: CASSLPGQVLAKNIQYF; CDR3nt: TGTGCCAGCAGTTTACCGGGACAGGTGTTAGCCAAAAACATTCAGTACTTC
v_gene: TRBV24-1; abundance: few; d_gene: NA; j_gene: TRBJ2-2; CDR3aa: CATSDPGVGAGELFF; CDR3nt: TGTGCCACCAGTGACCCGGGAGTTGGGGCCGGGGAGCTGTTTTTT
v_gene: TRBV5-1; abundance: NA; d_gene: NA; j_gene: TRBJ1-2; CDR3aa: CASTPSGDHGVFGYTF; CDR3nt: TGCGCCAGCACCCCATCCGGGGACCACGGTGTTTTTGGCTACACCTTC
v_gene: TRBV6-1; abundance: NA; d_gene: NA; j_gene: TRBJ1-2; CDR3aa: CASSDLTGLYGYTF; CDR3nt: TGTGCCAGCAGTGACCTCACAGGGCTTTATGGCTACACCTTC
v_gene: TRBV4-2; abundance: NA; d_gene: NA; j_gene: TRBJ1-1; CDR3aa: CANSQDRYTEAFF; CDR3nt: TGTGCCAACAGCCAGGACAGATACACTGAAGCTTTCTTT
v_gene: TRBV19; abundance: NA; d_gene: TRBD1; j_gene: TRBJ2-2; CDR3aa: CASNIGTAGELFF; CDR3nt: TGTGCCAGTAATATTGGGACAGCCGGGGAGCTGTTTTTT
v_gene: TRBV7-8; abundance: NA; d_gene: NA; j_gene: TRBJ2-1; CDR3aa: CASSIDLYNEQFF; CDR3nt: TGTGCCAGCAGCATCGACTTGTACAATGAGCAGTTCTTC
v_gene: TRBV12-3/TRBV12-4; abundance: few; d_gene: NA; j_gene: TRBJ1-1; CDR3aa: CASSDQGSGTEAFF; CDR3nt: TGTGCCAGCAGCGACCAGGGTAGTGGGACTGAAGCTTTCTTT
v_gene: TRBV18; abundance: NA; d_gene: NA; j_gene: TRBJ1-1; CDR3aa: CASSPPGRSTEAFF; CDR3nt: TGTGCCAGCTCACCCCCCGGACGAAGCACTGAAGCTTTCTTT
v_gene: TRBV7-9; abundance: few; d_gene: NA; j_gene: TRBJ1-2; CDR3aa: CASSLAQGNYGYTF; CDR3nt: TGTGCCAGCAGCTTAGCGCAGGGTAACTATGGCTACACCTTC
v_gene: TRBV28; abundance: NA; d_gene: TRBD2; j_gene: TRBJ2-5; CDR3aa: CASSTSSGGETQYF; CDR3nt: TGTGCCAGCAGTACAAGTAGCGGGGGAGAGACCCAGTACTTC
v_gene: TRBV2; abundance: NA; d_gene: TRBD1; j_gene: TRBJ1-5; CDR3aa: CASSPGTGGPQPQHF; CDR3nt: TGTGCCAGCAGCCCCGGGACAGGGGGCCCCCAGCCCCAGCATTTT
v_gene: TRBV9; abundance: NA; d_gene: TRBD2; j_gene: TRBJ2-3; CDR3aa: CASSVEGGRGDTQYF; CDR3nt: TGTGCCAGCAGCGTAGAGGGAGGGAGAGGGGATACGCAGTATTTT
v_gene: TRBV12-3/TRBV12-4; abundance: once; d_gene: NA; j_gene: TRBJ1-1; CDR3aa: CASSLAQAGEAFF; CDR3nt: TGTGCCAGCAGTTTAGCTCAAGCGGGTGAAGCTTTCTTT
v_gene: TRBV21-1; abundance: few; d_gene: NA; j_gene: TRBJ2-7; CDR3aa: CASSKECPGVVEQYF; CDR3nt: TGTGCCAGCAGCAAAGAATGTCCAGGGGTTGTCGAGCAGTACTTC
v_gene: TRBV3-1; abundance: NA; d_gene: NA; j_gene: TRBJ1-6; CDR3aa: CASSQGGRDSPLHF; CDR3nt: TGTGCCAGCAGCCAAGGGGGTAGGGATTCACCCCTCCACTTT